The present entry profiles one TCR beta chain with its context. The CDR3 covers 14 residues. CDR1 and CDR2 (germline): DFQATT, SNEGSKA (reference sequence). V lost 3 bases to trimming and J lost 4 bases, with 13 bases between them. These data come from a study of CD4 and CD8 cells across lung adenocarcinoma regions. A single record per CDR3 protein comes from TCRdb applying MiXCR to the PCR reads. The sample holds around 25,000 distinct CDR3 sequences, around half seen once. Samples came from patients with localized non-small cell lung adenocarcinoma. The sequencing sample was made of CD8+ T cells from the center of a lung tumor. The V call is TRBV20-1, the J call TRBJ2-1; D is possibly TRBD1 (5 bases). The sequence came from a male donor with lung adenocarcinoma. The CD4 and CD8 labels of this study may be unreliable. The CDR3 DNA follows: TGCAGTGCTAGCACAGGTGATCGTTACAATGAGCAGTTCTTC. It is translated as CSASTGDRYNEQFF.